A selection of T cell receptor beta chains follows, all from one sample in a study of cytotoxic CD8 clonotypes in ibrutinib-treated CLL. The method was immunoSEQ multiplex PCR; TCRdb's version includes in-frame clones alone and lacks a portion of them. The sample lists about 130,000 clones, roughly three quarters occurring once. Material: PBMCs, obtained after 24 months of ibrutinib treatment. These receptors were taken from a human donor with chronic lymphocytic leukemia. Both conserved end residues are part of each CDR3. The D gene is left open where the match is weak. Size is stated for part of the rows, as once, few or many counts, or as a class when the clone is expanded.

v_gene,d_gene,len,j_gene,abundance,CDR3nt,CDR3aa
TRBV28,NA,18,TRBJ1-6,NA,TGTGCCAGCAGTTTAGAGTTGGCGGGACTCACCCGCGGTTCACCCCTCCACTTT,CASSLELAGLTRGSPLHF
TRBV20-1,NA,11,TRBJ2-7,NA,TGCAGTGTCCGGCGGGACTCCGAGCAGTACTTC,CSVRRDSEQYF
TRBV6-5,NA,14,TRBJ2-7,NA,TGTGCCAGCAGCCCCCCGCCCCTAACGGGGGAGCAGTACTTC,CASSPPPLTGEQYF
TRBV19,TRBD1,15,TRBJ1-2,NA,TGTGCCAGTAGTAAATCATCCGGGACAGCCTATGGCTACACCTTC,CASSKSSGTAYGYTF
TRBV7-8,TRBD2,16,TRBJ2-3,NA,TGTGCCAGCAGCTTAGTGGGACTAGCATTCACAGATACGCAGTATTTT,CASSLVGLAFTDTQYF
TRBV14,NA,15,TRBJ1-2,many,TGTGCCAGCAGCCAAGATGTCGGCCGGCACTATGGCTACACCTTC,CASSQDVGRHYGYTF
TRBV7-2,TRBD1,15,TRBJ2-2,NA,TGTGCCAGCAGCTTTTGGACAGGGAACACCGGGGAGCTGTTTTTT,CASSFWTGNTGELFF
TRBV5-5,TRBD1,15,TRBJ2-1,NA,TGTGCCAGCAGCCCCGGGCAGGGGGCCTACAATGAGCAGTTCTTC,CASSPGQGAYNEQFF
TRBV18,NA,15,TRBJ2-2,NA,TGTGCCAGCTCACCACCGCCTAGCAGAACCGGGGAGCTGTTTTTT,CASSPPPSRTGELFF
TRBV19,TRBD1,15,TRBJ1-5,few,TGTGCCAGTAGTGCCCAGACAGGGGGCGGTCAGCCCCAGCATTTT,CASSAQTGGGQPQHF
TRBV6-6,NA,12,TRBJ2-1,NA,TGTGCCAGCAGTTATGCCGGCAATGAGCAGTTCTTC,CASSYAGNEQFF
TRBV19,TRBD1,13,TRBJ2-7,medium-sized,TGTGCCAGTAGTACCCAGACAGGGGTGAGGCAGTACTTC,CASSTQTGVRQYF
TRBV30,NA,17,TRBJ2-3,NA,TGTGCCTGGAGCGGGGGGGACAGGCGGATTCGGAGGAATACGCAGTATTTT,CAWSGGDRRIRRNTQYF
TRBV18,NA,17,TRBJ1-1,once,TGTGCCAGCTCACCACCGGGCCTGGGGACATCGAACACTGAAGCTTTCTTT,CASSPPGLGTSNTEAFF
TRBV7-2,NA,16,TRBJ2-3,NA,TGTGCCAGCAGCCCCCGTGGCAGGCGGGTCACAGATACGCAGTATTTT,CASSPRGRRVTDTQYF
TRBV5-6,NA,12,TRBJ2-2,NA,TGTGCCAGCACCCCAGGTGGCGGGGAGCTGTTTTTT,CASTPGGGELFF
TRBV7-3,TRBD2,16,TRBJ2-1,NA,TGTGCCAGCAGCTTACCGGGACTAGCGGGAAGGAATGAGCAGTTCTTC,CASSLPGLAGRNEQFF
TRBV2,NA,13,TRBJ1-2,few,TGTGCCAGCTGGGCACAGGACAACTATGGCTACACCTTC,CASWAQDNYGYTF
TRBV7-2,TRBD1,15,TRBJ1-3,NA,TGTGCCAGCAGGGAGACAGGGGGGACTGGAAACACCATATATTTT,CASRETGGTGNTIYF
TRBV5-1,TRBD1,14,TRBJ2-7,few,TGCGCCAGCAGCTTACTGGACAGGGCCTACGAGCAGTACTTC,CASSLLDRAYEQYF
TRBV19,NA,14,TRBJ1-1,NA,TGTGCCAGTAGTATAATGTTCGGCCCCCCGGGAGCTTTCTTT,CASSIMFGPPGAFF
TRBV4-2,NA,16,TRBJ1-4,NA,TGTGCCAGCAGCCGCCCACAGGGTGCAACTAATGAAAAACTGTTTTTT,CASSRPQGATNEKLFF
TRBV7-3,NA,15,TRBJ1-2,once,TGTGCCAGCAGCTTAGGAGGGGCCCTCGTCTGGCGCTACACCTTC,CASSLGGALVWRYTF
TRBV19,TRBD1,17,TRBJ1-2,NA,TGTGCCAGTAGTATAGATGTCTACAGGGGGATAGCCTATGGCTACACCTTC,CASSIDVYRGIAYGYTF
TRBV20-1,NA,11,TRBJ2-7,few,TGCAGTGCCTACGGTCGGGGCGAGCAGTACTTC,CSAYGRGEQYF
TRBV4-2,TRBD2,15,TRBJ2-3,NA,TGTGCCAGCGGTGCGGGGGGGCCCGGCACAGATACGCAGTATTTT,CASGAGGPGTDTQYF
TRBV7-7,NA,15,TRBJ2-3,NA,TGTGCTAGCAGCTTGGGTGGCGGGGTCGGCGATACGCAGTATTTT,CASSLGGGVGDTQYF
TRBV7-8,NA,13,TRBJ1-5,NA,TGTGCCAGCAGCCCGATCAGGGATCAGCCCCAGCATTTT,CASSPIRDQPQHF
TRBV5-6,NA,16,TRBJ2-7,NA,TGTGCCAGCAGCGGAACCGGGACACAGATACTGGGCGAGCAGTACTTC,CASSGTGTQILGEQYF
TRBV5-1,TRBD1,14,TRBJ1-2,NA,TGCGCCAGCAGCCCGGGGACAGCCGATTATGGCTACACCTTC,CASSPGTADYGYTF
TRBV9,TRBD2,16,TRBJ2-5,NA,TGTGCCAGCAGCCCCAACGTAGCGGGGGGCGGGGAGACCCAGTACTTC,CASSPNVAGGGETQYF
TRBV4-3,NA,15,TRBJ2-7,NA,TGCGCCAGCAGCCAAGATCGTGGGGGAGACTACGAGCAGTACTTC,CASSQDRGGDYEQYF
TRBV13,NA,13,TRBJ1-3,NA,TGTGCCAACGCGCCCAGGGGCGGAAACACCATATATTTT,CANAPRGGNTIYF
TRBV10-3,TRBD1,19,TRBJ2-2,NA,TGTGCCATCAGTGAGTCAGAGGGACAGGGGGCGCCGGGCACCGGGGAGCTGTTTTTT,CAISESEGQGAPGTGELFF
TRBV7-3,TRBD1,14,TRBJ1-2,NA,TGTGCCAGCAGCCCAGGGGGCCCGATCTATGGCTACACCTTC,CASSPGGPIYGYTF
TRBV11-3,TRBD2,17,TRBJ2-5,once,TGTGCCAGCAGCTTAGGTGGGACTAGCGGGAAGCAAGAGACCCAGTACTTC,CASSLGGTSGKQETQYF
TRBV10-3,NA,14,TRBJ1-4,NA,TGTGCCATCAGTGAGTCGATGGGGCGGGAAAAACTGTTTTTT,CAISESMGREKLFF
TRBV1,NA,17,TRBJ2-1,NA,TGCACCAGCAGCCACCGTCCGGGACTAGCTGATTACAATGAGCAGTTCTTC,CTSSHRPGLADYNEQFF
TRBV5-1,TRBD1,16,TRBJ1-1,NA,TGCGCCAGCAGCTTGGAGGGGACAGGGGCGAACACTGAAGCTTTCTTT,CASSLEGTGANTEAFF
TRBV6-5,NA,10,TRBJ2-3,NA,TGTGCCAGCACCGGCGATACGCAGTATTTT,CASTGDTQYF
TRBV7-9,NA,12,TRBJ1-1,NA,TGTGCCAGCAGCTTAAAGGGGCGCGAAGCTTTCTTT,CASSLKGREAFF
TRBV27,NA,13,TRBJ1-4,few,TGTGCCAGCGCCCCCCGGGACCGTGAAAAACTGTTTTTT,CASAPRDREKLFF
TRBV7-3,NA,14,TRBJ2-3,NA,TGTGCCAGCAGCTTAGGCGCCCCCCCGCATACGCAGTATTTT,CASSLGAPPHTQYF
TRBV27,NA,16,TRBJ2-7,few,TGTGCCAGCAGACATACCCCCGGGGCAGGGCGCTACGAGCAGTACTTC,CASRHTPGAGRYEQYF
TRBV6-6,TRBD1,12,TRBJ1-1,NA,TGTGCCAGCAGCCCAGACAGGGGTGAAGCTTTCTTT,CASSPDRGEAFF
TRBV28,NA,14,TRBJ1-4,NA,TGTGCCAGCAGTTTGGGGGGCGGGCGTGAAAAACTGTTTTTT,CASSLGGGREKLFF
TRBV5-6,NA,17,TRBJ1-1,NA,TGTGCCAGCAGCACCACAGGGTTTCTGGACATGAACACTGAAGCTTTCTTT,CASSTTGFLDMNTEAFF
TRBV4-2,NA,14,TRBJ1-1,NA,TGTGCCAGCACCAAGGGGGGTGGGAACACTGAAGCTTTCTTT,CASTKGGGNTEAFF
TRBV28,NA,12,TRBJ2-2,NA,TGTGCCAGCGGTGGCCCTACCGGGGAGCTGTTTTTT,CASGGPTGELFF
TRBV7-2,TRBD1,15,TRBJ2-7,NA,TGTGCCAGCAGCCCCCAGGGGGCCGGGGGCTACGAGCAGTACTTC,CASSPQGAGGYEQYF
TRBV4-2,TRBD2,14,TRBJ2-7,NA,TGTGCCAGCAGCCAGGGAGGGACCTCCTACGAGCAGTACTTC,CASSQGGTSYEQYF
TRBV4-2,TRBD2,17,TRBJ2-7,once,TGTGCCAGCAGCCCCGAAAAAAGGACTAGCGCCTGGGGGGAGCAGTACTTC,CASSPEKRTSAWGEQYF
TRBV10-3,TRBD1,14,TRBJ2-7,NA,TGTGCCATCAGTGATCCGGCCGGACAGGACGAGCAGTACTTC,CAISDPAGQDEQYF
TRBV4-3,NA,17,TRBJ2-6,few,TGCGCCAGCAGCCAGGAACCAACAGGGACGGGGGCCAACGTCCTGACTTTC,CASSQEPTGTGANVLTF
TRBV28,NA,12,TRBJ1-1,NA,TGTGCCAGCAGCACAATGAACACTGAAGCTTTCTTT,CASSTMNTEAFF